A single sample is the source of the 21 T cell receptor beta chains below, sequenced in a study of T cells after yellow fever vaccination. In TCRdb, the 5' RACE reads were re-called with MiXCR into one record per CDR3 protein. The table shows hundreds of thousands of distinct CDR3 sequences, with around 20% occurring only once. Specimen: PBMCs, collected before the yellow fever booster vaccination. The receptors originated from a man aged 18-30 years who received the YFV17D yellow fever vaccine.

In the case of this clonotype: The junction does not match germline at one end; this may be a read error. The chain couples TRBV3-1 to TRBJ1-1, with D perhaps TRBD1 (6 bases). This CDR3 is built from 13 residues. CDR1 and CDR2 from the germline V gene are LGHDT and YNNKEL (reference sequence). The CDR3 protein is CASNQRDNLQAFF. In DNA, the CDR3 is TGTGCCAGCAACCAACGGGACAATCTTCAAGCTTTCTTT. The entire variable domain, with the rest obtained from reference TRBV3-1 and TRBJ1-1, is as follows: DTAVSQTPKYLVTQMGNDKSIKCEQNLGHDTMYWYKQDSKKFLKIMFSYNNKELIINETVPNRFSPKSPDKAHLNLHINSLELGDSAVYFCASNQRDNLQAFFGQGTRLTVV.

This clonotype was counted between two and nine times. This chain connects TRBV5-1 to TRBJ1-2; perhaps TRBD1 as D (5 bases). Germline loops: CDR1 SGHRS, CDR2 YFSETQ. V shed 4 bases and J shed 6 bases, with 16 bases lying between them. This CDR3 is built from 14 residues. CDR3 sequence: CASSAGTLQDGYTF. The CDR3 nucleotides read TGCGCCAGCAGCGCCGGGACCTTGCAGGATGGCTACACCTTC.

This clonotype was seen more than once but under ten times. This sequence joins TRBV12-3 or TRBV12-4 and TRBJ2-3, with D unclear. Deletions cut 3 bases from V and 0 bases from J, with 7 bases between. This CDR3 has 14 amino acids. This CDR3 is CASSFPTSTDTQYF. The CDR3 DNA reads as TGTGCCAGCAGTTTCCCTACTAGCACAGATACGCAGTATTTT.

The table lists this clonotype with a few counts. The chain recombines TRBV29-1 with TRBJ2-7; 12 bases fit TRBD1. Germline V lookup: CDR1 SQVTM, CDR2 ANQGSEA. The CDR3 length is 13 residues. Losses at the gene ends were 7 bases for V and 7 bases for J; bases not matched to a gene: 8. The CDR3 nucleotides are TGCAGCGCTCCGGGACAGGGGGCCGGGGAGCAGTACTTC. Translation: CSAPGQGAGEQYF.

This clonotype came up a few times. The J gene is TRBJ2-7, the V gene TRBV5-4; D gene ambiguous. V shed 5 bases and J shed 4 bases, with 16 bases lying between them. CDR3 length: 14 residues. Germline V CDR1 and CDR2: SGHNT, YYREEE (reference sequence). CDR3 residues: CASRKDLTLYEQYF. Here the CDR3 DNA reads TGTGCCAGCAGAAAGGACCTCACACTGTACGAGCAGTACTTC.

There are a few counts of this clonotype. The genes are TRBV7-8 and TRBJ2-3; TRBD2 matches 12 bases. Germline loops: CDR1 SGHVS, CDR2 FQNEAQ. The CDR3 totals 17 residues. Trimming took 5 bases from V and 1 from J; bases not matched to a gene: 7. The CDR3 bases are TGTGCCAGCAGCCTAACCTGGACTAGCGGGGGCACAGATACGCAGTATTTT. It codes for CASSLTWTSGGTDTQYF.

The genes are TRBV10-2 and TRBJ1-6, with D perhaps matching TRBD1 (6 bases). The V end lost 7 bases, the J end lost 5 bases, and 18 bases lay between the germline ends. Germline V gene sequence: CDR1 WSHSY, CDR2 SAAADI. This CDR3 is built from 16 residues. This CDR3 is CASTGRTGPDNSPLHF. CDR3 bases: TGCGCCAGCACGGGCCGTACAGGGCCAGATAATTCACCCCTCCACTTT.

This sequence joins TRBV18 and TRBJ1-1; maybe TRBD1 (5 bases). V was cut by 2 bases and J by 3 bases, with 13 bases left in between. CDR3 length: 15 residues. Germline values: CDR1 KGHSH, CDR2 LQKENI. The CDR3 loop is CASSPKARGDTEAFF. The CDR3 coding sequence is TGTGCCAGCTCACCAAAGGCCCGGGGGGACACTGAAGCTTTCTTT.

This clonotype was seen repeatedly, ten times or more. The J gene is TRBJ2-3, the V gene TRBV7-7; D may be TRBD2 (6 bases). Germline V gene data show CDR1 as SSHAT and CDR2 as FNYEAQ (reference sequence). Trimming cost V 5 bases and J 2 bases, with 11 bases left between them. This CDR3 is built from 14 residues. The CDR3 sequence: CASSRAGPTDTQYF. The CDR3 DNA reads TGTGCCAGCAGCCGCGCGGGGCCCACAGATACGCAGTATTTT.

The chain uses TRBV18 and TRBJ1-2, with TRBD1 matching 9 bases. The CDR3 has 16 amino acids. CDR1 and CDR2 (germline): KGHSH, LQKENI. The ends lost 3 bases at V and 3 bases at J; junction bases unmatched: 8. DNA for the CDR3: TGTGCCAGCTCACCGCAACCGGGACAGGGAGACTATGGCTACACCTTC. Translated: CASSPQPGQGDYGYTF.

This chain links TRBV5-1 with TRBJ2-1, with unresolved D. Deletions cut 0 bases from V and 4 bases from J, with 8 bases between. Germline values: CDR1 SGHRS, CDR2 YFSETQ. The length of the CDR3 is 14 residues. Written as DNA, the CDR3 is TGCGCCAGCAGCTTGGCCCCGATGTACAATGAGCAGTTCTTC. This gives the protein CASSLAPMYNEQFF.

This clonotype was counted only a few times. J is TRBJ2-3 and V is TRBV29-1; D ambiguous. Trimming stripped 1 base from V and 0 bases from J, with 8 bases between. Germline assignment: CDR1 SQVTM and CDR2 ANQGSEA. This CDR3 has 14 amino acids. CDR3 sequence (DNA): TGCAGCGTTGAAGGGGATTCTAGCACAGATACGCAGTATTTT. Amino acids: CSVEGDSSTDTQYF.

The rearrangement joins TRBV5-5 to TRBJ1-2; tentatively, D is TRBD1 (5 bases). The CDR3 runs 14 residues. CDR1 is SGHKS and CDR2 is YYEKEE in the germline V gene (reference sequence). The ends were cut back, 1 base at V and 4 bases at J, with 11 bases in the middle. This chain's CDR3 is CASSLPRDFYGYTF. CDR3 in DNA: TGTGCCAGCAGCTTGCCCAGGGATTTCTATGGCTACACCTTC.

The chain carries TRBV6-4 and TRBJ2-3, with D uncertain. Between the trimmed V and J ends, which lost 6 bases and 0 bases, there was a span of 4 bases. Germline CDR1 MRHNA, CDR2 SNTAGT. CDR3 length: 12 residues. The CDR3 is CASRDSTDTQYF. CDR3 nucleotides: TGTGCCAGCAGGGACAGCACAGATACGCAGTATTTT.

The chain combines TRBV29-1 with TRBJ1-2; D may be TRBD1 (5 bases). The germline V gene has CDR1 SQVTM and CDR2 ANQGSEA. The V end was cut by 6 bases, the J end by 2 bases, with 10 bases between. The CDR3 runs 12 residues. CDR3 sequence reads: CSVTGANYGYTF. The CDR3 DNA follows: TGCAGCGTGACCGGGGCCAACTATGGCTACACCTTC.

V usage is TRBV12-3 or TRBV12-4 and J usage is TRBJ2-3; the match to TRBD2 covers 10 bases. This CDR3 contains 15 residues. J lost 4 bases, V lost 6 bases, and 7 bases had no gene match. The DNA for the CDR3 is TGTGCCAGCAGGAAAGCGGGGGGGCCCCCAGATACGCAGTATTTT. Protein: CASRKAGGPPDTQYF.

This clonotype appeared a few times. J is TRBJ2-6 and V is TRBV5-1, with 9 bases aligning to TRBD1. CDR3 size: 17 residues. The germline CDR1 and CDR2 sequences are SGHRS and YFSETQ. The V gene end was trimmed by 4 bases and the J gene end by 0 bases; junction bases not matched to a gene: 5. CDR3 protein: CASSRTGESSGANVLTF. The CDR3 DNA reads TGCGCCAGCAGCAGGACAGGGGAGAGCTCTGGGGCCAACGTCCTGACTTTC.

The chain is built from TRBV20-1 and TRBJ2-5; D is perhaps TRBD1 (6 bases). Looked up from germline, CDR1 is DFQATT and CDR2 is SNEGSKA (reference sequence). With 3 bases removed from V and 3 bases from J, the gap between germline ends came to 11 bases. The CDR3 is made up of 13 amino acids. The CDR3 DNA is TGCAGTGCTAGGGGAGACAGGAAAGAGACCCAGTACTTC. This encodes CSARGDRKETQYF.

This clonotype was seen only a few times. The genes are TRBV5-1 and TRBJ2-1; 10 positions agree with TRBD1. In germline, CDR1 is SGHRS, CDR2 YFSETQ. V lost 4 bases and J lost 6; bases outside the gene matches: 7. This CDR3 comprises 15 residues. As DNA, the CDR3 is TGCGCCAGCAGCCAGCCGGGACAGGGGACCAATGAGCAGTTCTTC. Its protein product is CASSQPGQGTNEQFF. Combining the CDR3 with reference TRBV5-1 and TRBJ2-1 gives the whole variable domain KAGVTQTPRYLIKTRGQQVTLSCSPISGHRSVSWYQQTPGQGLQFLFEYFSETQRNKGNFPGRFSGRQFSNSRSEMNVSTLELGDSALYLCASSQPGQGTNEQFFGPGTRLTVL.

This chain joins TRBV5-1 and TRBJ1-4; no clear D. Germline V gene data show CDR1 as SGHRS and CDR2 as YFSETQ. Trimming took 0 bases from V and 4 from J, leaving 16 bases between them. The CDR3 totals 17 residues. CDR3 bases: TGCGCCAGCAGCTTGGACGTCACGGTGGGGAATAATGAAAAACTGTTTTTT. Translating gives CASSLDVTVGNNEKLFF.

The chain is built from TRBV7-9 and TRBJ1-1; D ambiguous. Germline V gene sequence: CDR1 SEHNR, CDR2 FQNEAQ (reference sequence). The CDR3 spans 11 residues. V lost 4 bases, J lost 8 bases, and 8 bases lay in between. As DNA, the CDR3 is TGTGCCAGCAGCTCGCTCTCGGAAGCTTTCTTT. Translation gives CASSSLSEAFF. Combining the CDR3 with reference TRBV7-9 and TRBJ1-1 gives the whole variable domain DTGVSQNPRHKITKRGQNVTFRCDPISEHNRLYWYRQTLGQGPEFLTYFQNEAQLEKSRLLSDRFSAERPKGSFSTLEIQRTEQGDSAMYLCASSSLSEAFFGQGTRLTVV.